A single sample is the source of the 29 T cell receptor beta chains below, sequenced in a study of metastatic and nonmetastatic thyroid tumors. MiXCR re-clonotyped the PCR reads for TCRdb. The sample shows around 23,000 clones, roughly 24% of them seen only once. Until they underwent thyroid surgery, no patient had received any treatment. The sample comprised blood. These receptors originate from a male donor with papillary thyroid cancer or a benign thyroid nodule (not recorded which). Some clones in this sample may be carry-over from other donors' samples.

This chain uses TRBV5-1 with TRBJ2-1; unclear D gene. Germline-derived CDR1 and CDR2 are SGHRS and YFSETQ. CDR3 length equals 14 residues. The V end lost 4 bases, the J end lost 6 bases, and 14 bases lay between the germline ends. The CDR3 region is CASSLRTPPNEQFF. CDR3 DNA: TGCGCCAGCAGCCTCCGTACTCCCCCCAATGAGCAGTTCTTC.

This clone was counted many times. CDR3 residues: CASSPSRGTEAFF. DNA for the CDR3: TGTGCCAGCTCACCCAGCAGGGGCACTGAAGCTTTCTTT. The rearrangement links TRBV18 to TRBJ1-1, with a tentative D call TRBD1 (6 bases). Trimming stripped 3 bases from V and 4 bases from J, with 9 bases between. Looked up from germline, CDR1 is KGHSH and CDR2 is LQKENI. This CDR3 spans 13 amino acids.

This clone is judged medium-sized. V is TRBV11-3 and J is TRBJ1-2; unclear D gene. The ends were cut back, 5 bases at V and 6 bases at J, with 22 bases in the middle. This CDR3 comprises 16 residues. Germline-derived CDR1 and CDR2 are SGHNT and YENEEA. The chain's CDR3 is CASSRSLGPGGDGYTF. The DNA for the CDR3 is TGTGCCAGCAGCCGGTCCTTGGGCCCCGGTGGGGATGGCTACACCTTC. The complete variable domain, with remaining parts taken from reference TRBV11-3 and TRBJ1-2, reads EAGVVQSPRYKIIEKKQPVAFWCNPISGHNTLYWYLQNLGQGPELLIRYENEEAVDDSQLPKDRFSAERLKGVDSTLKIQPAELGDSAVYLCASSRSLGPGGDGYTFGSGTRLTVV.

Ten or more counts support this clone. Since a much larger clone is just one base distant, this may be a read error. A read error is likely, as this CDR3 ends without the conserved phenylalanine or tryptophan. The V gene is TRBV20-1, the J gene TRBJ2-7; no clear D. CDR1 and CDR2 (germline): DFQATT, SNEGSKA (reference sequence). The germline V and J ends were trimmed by 5 bases and 5 bases, with 16 bases remaining between them. This CDR3 contains 13 residues. The DNA for the CDR3 is TGCAGTGCTGGGTCAAAGGGCTTGGACGAGCAGTACTCC. It is translated as CSAGSKGLDEQYS.

This chain uses TRBV9 with TRBJ2-5; D remains ambiguous. The CDR3 has 14 amino acids. Germline CDR1 is SGDLS and CDR2 is YYNGEE. With 4 bases removed from V and 2 bases from J, the gap between germline ends came to 12 bases. CDR3 sequence: CASSPRSRQETQYF. In DNA, the CDR3 is TGTGCCAGCAGCCCCCGCTCCCGGCAAGAGACCCAGTACTTC.

Within the sample, this clone is medium-sized (0.01 to 0.1%). V gene TRBV5-1 combines with J gene TRBJ1-2; D uncertain. CDR1 and CDR2 (germline): SGHRS, YFSETQ. This CDR3 region has 14 residues. V shed 0 bases and J shed 0 bases, with 6 bases lying between them. The CDR3 DNA is TGCGCCAGCAGCTTGGGGGCCACTAACTATGGCTACACCTTC. Translating gives CASSLGATNYGYTF.

This clone ranks as medium-sized. The rearrangement joins TRBV6-1 to TRBJ2-1, with TRBD2 identical over 9 bases. The CDR3 is 15 amino acids. Trimming took 6 bases from V and 4 from J; bases not matched to a gene: 7. Germline CDR1 MNHNS, CDR2 SASEGT. The CDR3 nucleotides are TGTGCCAGCAGAACCGGGACTAGCTATTACAATGAGCAGTTCTTC. Its translation is CASRTGTSYYNEQFF.

The chain employs TRBV7-2 and TRBJ1-2; D gene ambiguous. The germline V gene encodes CDR1 SGHTA and CDR2 FQGNSA. This CDR3 spans 14 amino acids. Deletions cut 10 bases from V and 9 bases from J, with 24 bases between. The CDR3 DNA is TGTGCCATCATGTGGGGTCGGGAATCCTCTTGCTACACCTTC. It translates to CAIMWGRESSCYTF.

Ten or more counts support this clone. This chain connects TRBV9 to TRBJ2-1, with D uncertain. Germline V CDR1 and CDR2: SGDLS, YYNGEE. This CDR3 region has 13 residues. Trimming pared 5 bases from V and 5 bases from J, leaving 11 bases between. The CDR3 reads CASSRSQNNEQFF. For the CDR3, the DNA is TGTGCCAGCAGTCGTAGCCAGAACAATGAGCAGTTCTTC.

The gene calls are TRBV12-3 or TRBV12-4 and TRBJ1-2; 8 positions match TRBD1. CDR3 length equals 14 residues. The junction had 6 bases not matched to a gene; V was cut back by 2 bases and J by 7 bases. The CDR3: CASSLIRGLGGYTF. CDR3 nucleotide sequence: TGTGCCAGCAGTTTAATCAGGGGGCTAGGTGGCTACACCTTC.

About this clone: The DNA is omitted, as the CDR3 cannot be located on it reliably, and the CDR3 follows TCRdb's listing. J is TRBJ2-7 and V is TRBV19; the table's D call of TRBD1 was not tested on the DNA. Ends included, the CDR3 has 15 residues. CDR1 LNHDA and CDR2 SQIVND come from the germline V gene (reference sequence). This chain's CDR3 is CASTPWAAGSYEHYF.

This clone was seen a few times. The chain joins TRBV7-6 to TRBJ2-7; 7 bases agree with TRBD1. Germline loops: CDR1 SGHVS, CDR2 FNYEAQ. The length of the CDR3 is 16 residues. The J segment lost 0 bases and the V segment lost 1 base, leaving 6 bases of the junction unmatched. For the CDR3, the DNA is TGTGCCAGCAGCTTAGGTGGACAGGAATCCTCCTACGAGCAGTACTTC. Residues: CASSLGGQESSYEQYF.

This clone is labeled as medium-sized. V and J are TRBV10-3 and TRBJ2-7; 12 nucleotides align to TRBD2. From germline, CDR1 is ENHRY and CDR2 SYGVKD. The CDR3 consists of 16 residues. J gave up 4 bases and V 3 bases, and 7 bases lay outside the gene matches. CDR3 amino acids: CAISDRTSGAQYEQYF. In DNA form, the CDR3 reads TGTGCCATCAGTGACAGGACTAGCGGGGCTCAATACGAGCAGTACTTC.

This clone is termed medium-sized (0.01 to 0.1%). The chain combines TRBV6-5 with TRBJ1-1, with D possibly matching TRBD1 (5 bases). This CDR3 has 14 residues. The germline V gene encodes CDR1 MNHEY and CDR2 SVGAGI. Trimming removed 4 bases at V and 4 bases at J, with 13 bases between. In DNA form, the CDR3 reads TGTGCCAGCAGTTTCTCGCCCCAGGGCACTGAAGCTTTCTTT. Translated: CASSFSPQGTEAFF.

This clone occurred many times. This chain connects TRBV28 to TRBJ2-6, with D possibly TRBD2 on 6 matching bases. This CDR3 spans 16 amino acids. Between the trimmed V and J ends, which lost 6 bases and 4 bases, there was a span of 16 bases. Germline CDR1 MDHEN, CDR2 SYDVKM. As DNA, the CDR3 is TGTGCCAGCAGAGGGACGGGACTTGTGGGGGCCAACGTCCTGACTTTC. This sequence encodes CASRGTGLVGANVLTF.

The rearrangement links TRBV10-1 to TRBJ2-1; D is unresolved. CDR3 length: 13 amino acids. V was pared by 3 bases and J by 6 bases, with 9 bases between. Germline assignment: CDR1 WNHNN and CDR2 SYGVQD (reference sequence). In DNA form, the CDR3 reads TGCGCCAGCAGTGACAGTTTGGGCAATGAGCAGTTCTTC. It codes for CASSDSLGNEQFF.

The chain links TRBV27 to TRBJ1-5, with 7 bases lining up with TRBD1. Germline V gene data show CDR1 as MNHEY and CDR2 as SMNVEV (reference sequence). The CDR3 is 16 amino acids. V lost 6 bases, J lost 0 bases, and 8 bases stayed unmatched. As DNA, the CDR3 is TGTGCCAGCAGCCCAGGGGGGCGATATAGCAATCAGCCCCAGCATTTT. Its translation: CASSPGGRYSNQPQHF.

This clone appeared many times. The gene calls are TRBV6-1 and TRBJ2-7, with D tentatively TRBD2 (6 bases). The germline CDR1 and CDR2 sequences are MNHNS and SASEGT. The V gene lost 11 bases and the J gene lost 3 bases, with 20 bases spanning the gap. The CDR3 contains 14 residues. The CDR3 DNA sequence: TGTGCCGTACACCGGGGAGCGGGCGGCTACGAGCAGTACTTC. Translation: CAVHRGAGGYEQYF.

Judged by abundance, this clone is medium-sized (0.01 to 0.1%). The chain has TRBV27 and TRBJ2-7; D may be TRBD2 (6 bases). V dropped 5 bases and J dropped 3 bases, with 26 bases sitting between them. This CDR3 has 18 residues. CDR1 MNHEY and CDR2 SMNVEV come from the germline V gene (reference sequence). This CDR3 reads CASSTLSPAGAADYEQYF. CDR3 DNA: TGTGCCAGCAGTACACTAAGCCCAGCGGGCGCTGCTGACTACGAGCAGTACTTC.

V gene TRBV7-2 combines with J gene TRBJ2-7, with D unclear. Germline V gene lookup returns CDR1 SGHTA and CDR2 FQGNSA. The CDR3 totals 11 residues. The ends were cut back, 5 bases at V and 3 bases at J, with 5 bases in the middle. The CDR3 loop reads CASSLYYEQYF. The CDR3 region has the DNA TGTGCCAGCAGCCTTTACTACGAGCAGTACTTC.

The chain has TRBV11-2 and TRBJ1-2; the D is unclear. The V end was cut by 6 bases, the J end by 2 bases, with 10 bases between. The CDR3 extends over 13 amino acids. Germline V lookup: CDR1 SGHAT, CDR2 FQNNGV. CDR3 DNA: TGTGCCAGCAGGATCGGGAGGAACTATGGCTACACCTTC. Encoded protein: CASRIGRNYGYTF.

This clone was counted ten times or more. The genes are TRBV20-1 and TRBJ1-1; a weak D match, TRBD1 (5 bases). The CDR3 length is 13 residues. In germline, CDR1 is DFQATT, CDR2 SNEGSKA (reference sequence). Trimming shortened V by 5 bases and J by 0 bases, and 10 bases separated the two germline ends. CDR3 region: CSASRGMNTEAFF. The DNA for the CDR3 is TGCAGTGCTTCCCGGGGGATGAACACTGAAGCTTTCTTT.

The chain uses TRBV6-1 and TRBJ2-3; D remains ambiguous. Per germline, CDR1 MNHNS and CDR2 SASEGT. The CDR3 totals 14 residues. Trimming removed 11 bases at V and 0 bases at J, with 15 bases between. CDR3 region: CASGFGQSTDTQYF. The CDR3 nucleotides read TGTGCCTCGGGTTTTGGGCAGAGCACAGATACGCAGTATTTT.

This clone occurred many times. This chain joins TRBV4-1 and TRBJ2-7; possibly TRBD1 for D (5 bases). Trimming took off 2 bases at V and 0 bases at J, with 17 bases between the two ends. The V gene's germline CDR1 is MGHRA and CDR2 YSYEKL. The CDR3 consists of 17 residues. CDR3 DNA: TGCGCCAGCAGCCAAAACCCCCTCAAAAGGGGCTCCTACGAGCAGTACTTC. Its translation is CASSQNPLKRGSYEQYF.

This clone is deemed medium-sized. The chain carries TRBV12-3 or TRBV12-4 and TRBJ2-2, with TRBD2 matching 11 bases. V was pared by 4 bases and J by 7 bases, with 5 bases of the junction left unmatched. The CDR3 has 15 amino acids. CDR3 bases: TGTGCCAGCAGTTCTAGCGGGAGGTCTATCGGGGAGCTGTTTTTT. It is translated as CASSSSGRSIGELFF.

The rearrangement joins TRBV10-3 to TRBJ1-1; D is ambiguous. The germline V gene has CDR1 ENHRY and CDR2 SYGVKD. This CDR3 spans 13 amino acids. The CDR3, as DNA: TGTGCTACCTGGGAGACTAAGAACACTGAAGCTTTCTTT. This encodes CATWETKNTEAFF.

The J gene is TRBJ2-7, the V gene TRBV10-3, with 9 positions matching TRBD1. This CDR3 spans 16 amino acids. The germline CDR1 and CDR2 sequences are ENHRY and SYGVKD. The J segment lost 5 bases and the V segment lost 3 bases, leaving 11 bases of the junction unmatched. This CDR3 is CAISDPAGQGPDEQYF. The CDR3 nucleotides are TGTGCCATCAGTGATCCCGCCGGACAGGGGCCCGACGAGCAGTACTTC.

This sequence joins TRBV4-3 and TRBJ2-4; the D gene is possibly TRBD2 (6 bases). The CDR3 runs to 18 residues. From germline, CDR1 is LGHNA and CDR2 YSLEER. V was cut by 0 bases and J by 0 bases, with 15 bases left in between. The CDR3 region has the DNA TGCGCCAGCAGCCAAGATTGGGCTAGCGATCTAGCCAAAAACATTCAGTACTTC. Its translation is CASSQDWASDLAKNIQYF.

This clone occurred many times. The chain is built from TRBV7-6 and TRBJ2-3; the D gene is possibly TRBD2 (6 bases). Trimming cost V 4 bases and J 5 bases, with 16 bases left between them. In germline, CDR1 is SGHVS, CDR2 FNYEAQ. The CDR3 loop spans 15 amino acids. For the CDR3, the DNA is TGTGCCAGCAGCTCCGGGGGTTCTAGGATAGATACGCAGTATTTT. This gives the protein CASSSGGSRIDTQYF.